This is a list of T cell receptor beta chains from one sample in a study of breast tumors, draining lymph nodes, adjacent tissues. TCRdb used MiXCR to reprocess the multiplex PCR reads, holding one entry per CDR3 protein. This table holds 150,000 to 200,000 distinct CDR3 sequences, around a third found once. The sample taken for sequencing was axillary lymph node tissue. The source is a female donor with breast cancer. Some clones in this sample may be carry-over from other donors' samples. Both conserved end residues are part of each CDR3. A D gene is named only where the DNA matches it firmly. Some rows have no size entry. The others give once, few or many, or a class for an expanded clone.

cdr3_length: 14; d_call: .; j_call: TRBJ1-5; v_call: TRBV28; clone_size: many; cdr3_aa: CASSSQGIHQPQHF; cdr3_nt: TGTGCCAGCAGTTCCCAGGGGATCCATCAGCCCCAGCATTTT
cdr3_length: 15; d_call: .; j_call: TRBJ2-2; v_call: TRBV4-2; clone_size: .; cdr3_aa: CASSHAGPNTGELFF; cdr3_nt: TGTGCCAGCAGCCATGCCGGCCCGAACACCGGGGAGCTGTTTTTT
cdr3_length: 15; d_call: .; j_call: TRBJ2-3; v_call: TRBV19; clone_size: many; cdr3_aa: CASSASGGRIDTQYF; cdr3_nt: TGTGCCAGTAGTGCTTCTGGGGGGCGGATAGATACGCAGTATTTT
cdr3_length: 12; d_call: TRBD2; j_call: TRBJ2-3; v_call: TRBV2; clone_size: many; cdr3_aa: CASDLAGDTQYF; cdr3_nt: TGTGCCAGCGATCTAGCGGGAGACACGCAGTATTTT
cdr3_length: 12; d_call: .; j_call: TRBJ1-2; v_call: TRBV20-1; clone_size: few; cdr3_aa: CSARDLGIGSTF; cdr3_nt: TGCAGTGCTAGAGATCTCGGGATCGGCTCCACCTTC
cdr3_length: 13; d_call: .; j_call: TRBJ2-7; v_call: TRBV10-3; clone_size: many; cdr3_aa: CAIRGSYPYEQYF; cdr3_nt: TGTGCCATCCGGGGCAGTTATCCCTACGAGCAGTACTTC
cdr3_length: 13; d_call: .; j_call: TRBJ1-4; v_call: TRBV30; clone_size: .; cdr3_aa: CAGSAGRGEKLFF; cdr3_nt: TGTGCCGGGAGCGCAGGGCGGGGGGAAAAACTGTTTTTT
cdr3_length: 18; d_call: TRBD2; j_call: TRBJ2-5; v_call: TRBV6-5; clone_size: many; cdr3_aa: CASSPRPQGLAGVETQYF; cdr3_nt: TGTGCCAGCAGTCCACGACCCCAGGGACTAGCGGGAGTCGAGACCCAGTACTTC
cdr3_length: 17; d_call: TRBD1; j_call: TRBJ1-3; v_call: TRBV9; clone_size: many; cdr3_aa: CASSAGDRRFSGNTIYF; cdr3_nt: TGTGCCAGCAGCGCCGGGGACAGGCGATTCTCTGGAAACACCATATATTTT
cdr3_length: 12; d_call: .; j_call: TRBJ2-7; v_call: TRBV12-3/TRBV12-4; clone_size: many; cdr3_aa: CASSRQFYEQYF; cdr3_nt: TGTGCCAGCAGTCGACAGTTCTACGAGCAGTACTTC
cdr3_length: 14; d_call: .; j_call: TRBJ2-7; v_call: TRBV7-8; clone_size: .; cdr3_aa: CASALSPDMDEQYF; cdr3_nt: TGTGCCAGCGCCCTGAGTCCCGACATGGACGAGCAGTACTTC
cdr3_length: 16; d_call: .; j_call: TRBJ2-3; v_call: TRBV14; clone_size: many; cdr3_aa: CASSQEAGTSTDTQYF; cdr3_nt: TGTGCCAGCAGCCAAGAGGCAGGGACTAGCACAGATACGCAGTATTTT
cdr3_length: 13; d_call: TRBD1; j_call: TRBJ1-2; v_call: TRBV5-1; clone_size: many; cdr3_aa: CASSPGQSWGYTF; cdr3_nt: TGCGCCAGCAGCCCGGGACAGTCTTGGGGCTACACCTTC
cdr3_length: 12; d_call: .; j_call: TRBJ1-3; v_call: TRBV20-1; clone_size: many; cdr3_aa: CSASARGNTIYF; cdr3_nt: TGCAGTGCTAGCGCCCGAGGGAACACCATATATTTT
cdr3_length: 15; d_call: TRBD2; j_call: TRBJ2-1; v_call: TRBV7-2; clone_size: many; cdr3_aa: CASSLDSGAYNEQFF; cdr3_nt: TGTGCCAGCAGCTTAGATAGCGGGGCCTACAATGAGCAGTTCTTC
cdr3_length: 16; d_call: .; j_call: TRBJ1-6; v_call: TRBV6-5; clone_size: many; cdr3_aa: CASSYSRTADNSPLHF; cdr3_nt: TGTGCCAGCAGTTACTCGAGGACCGCAGATAATTCACCCCTCCACTTT
cdr3_length: 14; d_call: .; j_call: TRBJ2-7; v_call: TRBV20-1; clone_size: many; cdr3_aa: CSARDRIDYYEQYF; cdr3_nt: TGCAGTGCTAGAGATCGGATAGACTACTACGAGCAGTACTTC
cdr3_length: 13; d_call: TRBD1; j_call: TRBJ1-1; v_call: TRBV20-1; clone_size: .; cdr3_aa: CSARDHRGVEAFF; cdr3_nt: TGCAGTGCTAGAGATCACAGGGGGGTAGAAGCTTTCTTT
cdr3_length: 19; d_call: TRBD2; j_call: TRBJ2-1; v_call: TRBV12-3/TRBV12-4; clone_size: many; cdr3_aa: CASTLGRGLAGGPYNEQFF; cdr3_nt: TGTGCCAGCACCTTAGGTCGTGGACTAGCGGGAGGTCCCTACAATGAGCAGTTCTTC
cdr3_length: 14; d_call: .; j_call: TRBJ1-5; v_call: TRBV6-6; clone_size: many; cdr3_aa: CASSYSGVDQPQHF; cdr3_nt: TGTGCCAGCAGTTACTCAGGGGTGGATCAGCCCCAGCATTTT
cdr3_length: 14; d_call: TRBD1; j_call: TRBJ1-2; v_call: TRBV6-1; clone_size: many; cdr3_aa: CASSVGQVTDGYTF; cdr3_nt: TGTGCCAGCAGTGTGGGACAGGTAACTGATGGCTACACCTTC
cdr3_length: 14; d_call: .; j_call: TRBJ2-2; v_call: TRBV5-1; clone_size: many; cdr3_aa: CASSLGRPTGELFF; cdr3_nt: TGCGCCAGCAGCTTGGGACGGCCCACCGGGGAGCTGTTTTTT
cdr3_length: 13; d_call: .; j_call: TRBJ2-7; v_call: TRBV15; clone_size: .; cdr3_aa: CATSSCRWYEQYF; cdr3_nt: TGTGCCACCAGTAGTTGCCGCTGGTACGAGCAGTACTTC
cdr3_length: 13; d_call: .; j_call: TRBJ1-6; v_call: TRBV11-1; clone_size: many; cdr3_aa: CASSSTGPSALHF; cdr3_nt: TGTGCCAGCAGCTCAACCGGTCCCTCGGCCCTCCACTTT
cdr3_length: 15; d_call: .; j_call: TRBJ1-5; v_call: TRBV19; clone_size: many; cdr3_aa: CASSMRGSSNQPQHF; cdr3_nt: TGTGCCAGTAGTATGAGGGGGAGCAGCAATCAGCCCCAGCATTTT
cdr3_length: 15; d_call: TRBD2; j_call: TRBJ2-1; v_call: TRBV6-2/TRBV6-3; clone_size: .; cdr3_aa: CASSLRRGGTNEQFF; cdr3_nt: TGTGCCAGCAGTCTTCGGCGGGGGGGCACGAATGAGCAGTTCTTC
cdr3_length: 15; d_call: .; j_call: TRBJ1-3; v_call: TRBV30; clone_size: many; cdr3_aa: CAWKPPPSSGNTIYF; cdr3_nt: TGTGCCTGGAAACCCCCTCCCTCCTCTGGAAACACCATATATTTT
cdr3_length: 15; d_call: .; j_call: TRBJ1-4; v_call: TRBV6-1; clone_size: many; cdr3_aa: CASSEAPEGNEKLFF; cdr3_nt: TGTGCCAGCAGTGAAGCGCCCGAAGGTAATGAAAAACTGTTTTTT
cdr3_length: 14; d_call: TRBD1; j_call: TRBJ2-1; v_call: TRBV18; clone_size: many; cdr3_aa: CASSRGQVNNEQFF; cdr3_nt: TGTGCCAGCTCCCGGGGACAGGTCAACAATGAGCAGTTCTTC
cdr3_length: 13; d_call: TRBD2; j_call: TRBJ2-5; v_call: TRBV24-1; clone_size: many; cdr3_aa: CATSRDYAETQYF; cdr3_nt: TGTGCCACCAGTAGGGACTACGCAGAGACCCAGTACTTC
cdr3_length: 15; d_call: .; j_call: TRBJ2-2; v_call: TRBV5-6; clone_size: many; cdr3_aa: CASSLRQTLTGELFF; cdr3_nt: TGTGCCAGCAGCTTGAGACAGACTCTTACCGGGGAGCTGTTTTTT
cdr3_length: 13; d_call: .; j_call: TRBJ1-6; v_call: TRBV24-1; clone_size: .; cdr3_aa: CATSDTGSSPLHF; cdr3_nt: TGTGCCACCAGTGATACAGGGAGCTCACCCCTCCACTTT
cdr3_length: 14; d_call: .; j_call: TRBJ1-5; v_call: TRBV10-2; clone_size: .; cdr3_aa: CASSEEGGDQPQHF; cdr3_nt: TGCGCCAGCAGTGAAGAGGGGGGCGATCAGCCCCAGCATTTT
cdr3_length: 14; d_call: .; j_call: TRBJ2-1; v_call: TRBV20-1; clone_size: many; cdr3_aa: CSARVLPLGNEQFF; cdr3_nt: TGCAGTGCTAGAGTGCTCCCACTGGGCAATGAGCAGTTCTTC
cdr3_length: 12; d_call: .; j_call: TRBJ2-7; v_call: TRBV3-1; clone_size: .; cdr3_aa: CVSGDSSYEQYF; cdr3_nt: TGTGTCAGCGGTGACAGCTCCTACGAGCAGTACTTC
cdr3_length: 13; d_call: .; j_call: TRBJ1-4; v_call: TRBV12-3/TRBV12-4; clone_size: .; cdr3_aa: CASSSSEDEKLFF; cdr3_nt: TGTGCCAGCAGTTCTTCAGAAGACGAAAAACTGTTTTTT
cdr3_length: 11; d_call: .; j_call: TRBJ2-4; v_call: TRBV20-1; clone_size: few; cdr3_aa: CSAEGSDIQSF; cdr3_nt: TGCAGTGCTGAGGGGTCAGACATTCAGTCCTTC
cdr3_length: 14; d_call: .; j_call: TRBJ1-3; v_call: TRBV18; clone_size: .; cdr3_aa: CASSYQSGGNTIYF; cdr3_nt: TGTGCCAGCTCATACCAATCTGGGGGAAACACCATATATTTT
cdr3_length: 12; d_call: .; j_call: TRBJ1-2; v_call: TRBV6-5; clone_size: .; cdr3_aa: CASRPGAYGYTF; cdr3_nt: TGTGCCAGCAGGCCGGGCGCGTATGGCTACACCTTC
cdr3_length: 14; d_call: .; j_call: TRBJ1-1; v_call: TRBV11-2; clone_size: .; cdr3_aa: CASSPDRLGSEAFF; cdr3_nt: TGTGCCAGCAGCCCCGACAGGCTGGGATCTGAAGCTTTCTTT
cdr3_length: 15; d_call: .; j_call: TRBJ1-5; v_call: TRBV19; clone_size: many; cdr3_aa: CASSIVGRTNQPQHF; cdr3_nt: TGTGCCAGTAGTATCGTCGGCAGAACTAATCAGCCCCAGCATTTT
cdr3_length: 15; d_call: TRBD1; j_call: TRBJ2-1; v_call: TRBV25-1; clone_size: many; cdr3_aa: CASIQTGPSYNEQFF; cdr3_nt: TGTGCCAGCATTCAGACAGGGCCCTCCTACAATGAGCAGTTCTTC
cdr3_length: 12; d_call: .; j_call: TRBJ1-1; v_call: TRBV7-9; clone_size: .; cdr3_aa: CASGEAGAEAFF; cdr3_nt: TGTGCCAGCGGAGAGGCAGGGGCTGAAGCTTTCTTT
cdr3_length: 13; d_call: .; j_call: TRBJ2-1; v_call: TRBV19; clone_size: many; cdr3_aa: CASSTLGGYEQFF; cdr3_nt: TGTGCCAGTAGTACCCTCGGTGGTTATGAGCAGTTCTTC
cdr3_length: 15; d_call: TRBD2; j_call: TRBJ2-5; v_call: TRBV7-3; clone_size: .; cdr3_aa: CASSLGLAGGETQYF; cdr3_nt: TGTGCCAGCAGCTTGGGACTAGCGGGGGGAGAGACCCAGTACTTC